These T cell receptor beta chains were read from a single sample in a study of T cell repertoires in ileal Crohn's disease. Only in-frame clones appear in the TCRdb table, and some are missing; sequencing was by immunoSEQ multiplex PCR. The sample has approximately 7,800 clones; about two thirds are singletons. The sequencing sample was made of ileal tissue. The source of these receptors is an adult with Crohn's disease. Both conserved end residues are part of each CDR3.

V	J	CDR3
TRBV7-9	TRBJ1-1	CASSLDGRGSEAFF
TRBV7-9	TRBJ1-4	CASSPRTGGYEKLFF
TRBV7-2	TRBJ2-7	CASSPLRGAGNYEQYF
TRBV29-1	TRBJ2-6	CSVEKGMGQGGSGANVLTF
TRBV7-2	TRBJ1-1	CASSPNRGLKAFF
TRBV7-7	TRBJ2-1	CASSLETGYNEQFF
TRBV6-6	TRBJ1-1	CASSQITEAFF
TRBV6-1	TRBJ1-5	CASSGGQVTNQPQHF
TRBV5-3	TRBJ2-6	CARAEQCEQSRANVLTF
TRBV18	TRBJ2-5	CASSSGLAVQETQYF
TRBV6-4	TRBJ1-6	CATADREDSPLHF
TRBV5-1	TRBJ2-5	CASSLAGGGETQYF
TRBV25-1	TRBJ1-1	CASSPIRGRGNNEAFF
TRBV6-5	TRBJ1-4	CASSYSGGNEKLFF
TRBV5-3	TRBJ2-7	CARSSWTTLTGQIGYF
TRBV6-6	TRBJ1-1	CASSYRTEAFF
TRBV9	TRBJ1-1	CASSSTESSNAEAFF
TRBV30	TRBJ1-1	CAWSTMNTEAFF
TRBV28	TRBJ1-5	CASSWTGGSQPQHF
TRBV5-1	TRBJ1-6	CASSSTGTDYSPLHF
TRBV11-3	TRBJ2-7	CASSSRNRTGSSYEQYF
TRBV9	TRBJ1-4	CASTGTANEKLFF
TRBV29-1	TRBJ1-1	CSVQLQGAGITEAFF
TRBV7-2	TRBJ1-2	CASSPRTGSQYGYTF
TRBV2	TRBJ1-6	CASSTTYNSPLHF
TRBV6-5	TRBJ2-7	CASSPNQGDGYEQYF
TRBV14	TRBJ1-1	CASSQAGMNTEAFF
TRBV5-1	TRBJ2-3	CASSGQGGRDTQYF
TRBV30	TRBJ2-7	CAWSVHGTATYEQYF
TRBV6-5	TRBJ2-7	CASSALLRGAGEQYF